The sequence of this T cell receptor beta chain was determined in a study of T cells in tuberculosis. Notes on this clone: Its antigen is unknown.

Study-wide results and limits: Active tuberculosis alpha repertoires lay closer to GMM-specific TCRs than controls'.

The CDR3 covers 14 residues. Trimming left V 3 bases short and J 4 bases short, with 12 bases between. Germline CDR1 and CDR2: MGHRA and YSYEKL. Generated by immunoSEQ multiplex PCR, the TCRdb table keeps only in-frame clones and is missing some. The sample holds approximately 28,000 clones, approximately 93% seen once. V usage is TRBV4-1 and J usage is TRBJ1-2; D possibly corresponds to TRBD1 (5 bases). Material: PBMCs. The sequence was collected from a donor aged 5-35 years with latent tuberculosis or without tuberculosis infection. The CDR3 is CASSQDHRFYGYTF. In DNA, the CDR3 is TGCGCCAGCAGCCAGGATCACAGGTTCTATGGCTACACCTTC.